This T cell receptor (beta chain) stems from a study of vaccination effects on CD4 cells after COVID-19. Produced via immunoSEQ multiplex PCR; TCRdb's table is partial and in-frame only. Among 45,000 or so clones listed, roughly 74% were seen once. Culturing for 9 to 10 days preceded CD4+ T cell isolation. Study findings and constraints: Spike-reactive clones present post-vaccine in convalescents were predominantly new vaccine-induced clones.

Worth noting for this clone: Antigen unknown.

The sequence derives from a human donor who had a prior SARS-CoV-2 infection. The sample was CD4+ T cells from PBMCs cultured without peptide, taken before COVID-19 vaccination.

CDR3 region: CSGAGSQLKNTEAFF. CDR3 coding DNA: TGCAGCGGTGCAGGGTCTCAATTAAAGAACACTGAAGCTTTCTTT. The V gene is TRBV29-1, the J gene TRBJ1-1; a weak D match, TRBD1 (5 bases). Trimming took 7 bases from V and 1 from J, leaving 19 bases between them. The CDR3 is 15 residues long. CDR1 SQVTM and CDR2 ANQGSEA come from the germline V gene.